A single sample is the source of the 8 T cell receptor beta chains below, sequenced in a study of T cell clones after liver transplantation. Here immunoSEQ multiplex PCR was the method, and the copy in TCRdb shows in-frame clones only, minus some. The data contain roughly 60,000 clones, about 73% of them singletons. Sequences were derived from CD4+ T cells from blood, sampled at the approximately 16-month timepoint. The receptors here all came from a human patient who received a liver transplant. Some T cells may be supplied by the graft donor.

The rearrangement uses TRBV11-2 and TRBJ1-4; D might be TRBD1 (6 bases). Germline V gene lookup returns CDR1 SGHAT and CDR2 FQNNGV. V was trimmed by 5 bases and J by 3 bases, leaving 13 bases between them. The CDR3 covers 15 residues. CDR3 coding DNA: TGTGCCAGCAGCCCCTCCAGGGGAGCTAATGAAAAACTGTTTTTT. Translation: CASSPSRGANEKLFF.

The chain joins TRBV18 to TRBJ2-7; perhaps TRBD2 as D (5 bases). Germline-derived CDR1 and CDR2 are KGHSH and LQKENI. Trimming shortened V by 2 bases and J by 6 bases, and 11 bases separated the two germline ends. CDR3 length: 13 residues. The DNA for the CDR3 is TGTGCCAGCTCACCAGATTTGGCGGGCGAGCAGTACGTC. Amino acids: CASSPDLAGEQYV.

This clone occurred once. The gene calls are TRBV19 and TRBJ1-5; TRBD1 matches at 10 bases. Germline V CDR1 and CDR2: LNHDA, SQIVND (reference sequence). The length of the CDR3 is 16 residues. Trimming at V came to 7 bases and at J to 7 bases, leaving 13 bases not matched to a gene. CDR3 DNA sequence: TGTGCCAGTACCTCTCTGCGGACAGGGGGGGACCAGCCCCAGCATTTT. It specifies CASTSLRTGGDQPQHF.

CDR3 sequence: CASRKAGSPRNEQFF. The CDR3 nucleotides read TGTGCCAGCAGAAAAGCGGGATCGCCTCGTAATGAGCAGTTCTTC. This sequence joins TRBV25-1 and TRBJ2-1; 7 bases fit TRBD2. The V segment lost 6 bases and the J segment 7 bases; nucleotides outside the gene matches: 12. The CDR3 has 15 amino acids. CDR1 MGHDK and CDR2 SYGVNS come from the germline V gene.

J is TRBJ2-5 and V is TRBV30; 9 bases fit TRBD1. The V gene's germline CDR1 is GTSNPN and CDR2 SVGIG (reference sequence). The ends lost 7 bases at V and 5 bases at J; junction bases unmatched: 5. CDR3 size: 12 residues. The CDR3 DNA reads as TGTGCCTACGGGACAGGGAGTGAGACCCAGTACTTC. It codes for CAYGTGSETQYF. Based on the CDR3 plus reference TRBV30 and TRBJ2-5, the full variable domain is SQTIHQWPATLVQPVGSPLSLECTVEGTSNPNLYWYRQAAGRGLQLLFYSVGIGQISSEVPQNLSASRPQDRQFILSSKKLLLSDSGFYLCAYGTGSETQYFGPGTRLLVL.

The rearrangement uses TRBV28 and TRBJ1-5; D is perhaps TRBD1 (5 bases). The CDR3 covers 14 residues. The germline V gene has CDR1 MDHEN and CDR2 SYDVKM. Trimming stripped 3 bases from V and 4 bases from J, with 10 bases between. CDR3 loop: CASSFTGPNQPQHF. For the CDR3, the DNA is TGTGCCAGCAGTTTTACAGGACCGAATCAGCCCCAGCATTTT. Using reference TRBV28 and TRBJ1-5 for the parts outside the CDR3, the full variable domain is DVKVTQSSRYLVKRTGEKVFLECVQDMDHENMFWYRQDPGLGLRLIYFSYDVKMKEKGDIPEGYSVSREKKERFSLILESASTNQTSMYLCASSFTGPNQPQHFGDGTRLSIL.

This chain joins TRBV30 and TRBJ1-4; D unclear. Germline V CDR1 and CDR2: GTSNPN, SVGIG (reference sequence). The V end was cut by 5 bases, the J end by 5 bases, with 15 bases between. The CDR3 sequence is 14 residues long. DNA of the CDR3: TGTGCCTGGGGTCCGGGGAGTAAAAATGAAAAACTGTTTTTT. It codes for CAWGPGSKNEKLFF.

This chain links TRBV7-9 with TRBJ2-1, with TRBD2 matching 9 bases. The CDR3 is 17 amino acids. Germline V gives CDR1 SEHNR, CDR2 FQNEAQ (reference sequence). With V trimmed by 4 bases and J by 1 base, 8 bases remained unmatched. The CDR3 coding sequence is TGTGCCAGCAGCTCCCTGACTAGCGGTTATTCCTACAATGAGCAGTTCTTC. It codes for CASSSLTSGYSYNEQFF.